What follows is one TCR beta chain and its context. This sample was included in a study of T cell changes during pregnancy in multiple sclerosis. Assay: immunoSEQ multiplex PCR; the TCRdb copy retains only in-frame clones and omits some. The sample lists 15,000 to 20,000 clones; approximately 84% were seen once. This sequence originates from a female donor in good health, enrolled as a control in a pregnancy study. The sequencing used CD8+ T cells from peripheral blood mononuclear cells, collected in the second trimester of pregnancy.

The CDR3 protein is CASSRTENQPQHF. The CDR3 region has the DNA TGTGCCAGCAGTCGTACAGAGAATCAGCCCCAGCATTTT. The chain is built from TRBV6-5 and TRBJ1-5, with D hard to call. The germline gives CDR1 MNHEY, CDR2 SVGAGI. CDR3 length equals 13 residues. The V and J ends lost 5 bases and 4 bases respectively, with 9 bases between them.